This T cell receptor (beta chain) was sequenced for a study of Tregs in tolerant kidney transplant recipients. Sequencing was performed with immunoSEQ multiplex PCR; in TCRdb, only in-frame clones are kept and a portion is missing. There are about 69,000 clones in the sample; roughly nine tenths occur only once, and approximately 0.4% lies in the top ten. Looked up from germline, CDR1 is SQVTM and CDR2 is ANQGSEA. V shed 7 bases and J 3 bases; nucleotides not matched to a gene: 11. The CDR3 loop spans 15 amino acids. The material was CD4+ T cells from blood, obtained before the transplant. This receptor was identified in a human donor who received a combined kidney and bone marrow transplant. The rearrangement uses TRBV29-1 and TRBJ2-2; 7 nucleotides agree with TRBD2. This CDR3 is CSASTFGGDTGELFF. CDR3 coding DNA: TGCAGCGCTTCCACGTTTGGGGGGGACACCGGGGAGCTGTTTTTT.